Sequencing of this T cell receptor (beta chain) was carried out in a study of human thymus T cells. Study results and limitations: Thymic repertoires overlap heavily among unrelated individuals, related research has reported. Among thymic and blood repertoires, usage of V and J genes appeared biased.

Regarding this clone: Its antigen is unknown.

The source of the thymus tissue was resections taken during corrective heart surgery. Each of the donors was a healthy Finnish infant who was undergoing open corrective cardiac surgery for congenital heart defects. TCRdb's table, derived via immunoSEQ multiplex PCR, lists solely in-frame clones and lacks some. The data contain roughly 120,000 clones, around 94% of them singletons. Sample: thymus tissue. This TCR came from a boy under two years old with a congenital heart defect but otherwise immunologically healthy.

CDR3 protein: CAISVKGWEKLFF. CDR3 coding DNA: TGTGCCATCAGTGTTAAGGGTTGGGAAAAACTGTTTTTT. The genes are TRBV10-3 and TRBJ1-4; unclear D gene. This CDR3 is built from 13 residues. V dropped 4 bases and J dropped 8 bases, with 11 bases sitting between them. Per germline, CDR1 ENHRY and CDR2 SYGVKD.